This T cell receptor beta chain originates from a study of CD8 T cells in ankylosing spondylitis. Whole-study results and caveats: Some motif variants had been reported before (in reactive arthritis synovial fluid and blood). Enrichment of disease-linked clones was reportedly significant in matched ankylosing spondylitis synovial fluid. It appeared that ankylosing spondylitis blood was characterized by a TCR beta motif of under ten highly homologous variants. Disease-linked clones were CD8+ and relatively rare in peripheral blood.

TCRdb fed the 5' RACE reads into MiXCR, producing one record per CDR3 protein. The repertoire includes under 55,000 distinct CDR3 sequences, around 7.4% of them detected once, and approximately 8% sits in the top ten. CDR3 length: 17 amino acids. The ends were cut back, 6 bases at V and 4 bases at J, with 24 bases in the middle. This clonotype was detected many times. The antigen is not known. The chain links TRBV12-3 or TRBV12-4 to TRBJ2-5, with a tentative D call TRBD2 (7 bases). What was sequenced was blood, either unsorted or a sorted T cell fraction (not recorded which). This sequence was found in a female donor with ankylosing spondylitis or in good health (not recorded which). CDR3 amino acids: CASSPGGGGQDRETQYF. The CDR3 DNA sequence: TGTGCCAGCAGCCCCGGAGGGGGGGGGCAAGATCGAGAGACCCAGTACTTC.